Below are 8 T cell receptor beta chains sequenced from a single sample in a study of OX40 agonist ivuxolimab in advanced cancers. Only in-frame clones appear in the TCRdb table, and some are missing; sequencing was by immunoSEQ multiplex PCR. Among fewer than 85,000 clones, roughly 89% were seen once, and the ten largest hold around 2.5%. Source: CD4+ or CD8+ T cells sorted from blood, taken in a trial of the OX40 agonist ivuxolimab. The receptor set was obtained from an adult with an advanced solid tumor such as melanoma, head and neck, liver or kidney cancer.

The chain joins TRBV9 to TRBJ1-2; D is possibly TRBD1 (5 bases). V lost 0 bases to trimming and J lost 4 bases, with 10 bases between them. This CDR3 is built from 14 residues. Germline CDR1 and CDR2: SGDLS and YYNGEE. CDR3 bases: TGTGCCAGCAGCGTAGGCAGGGTTTCCTATGGCTACACCTTC. This gives the protein CASSVGRVSYGYTF.

This clone showed up just once. The J gene is TRBJ2-2, the V gene TRBV7-8, with a possible D match to TRBD1 (6 bases). CDR1 SGHVS and CDR2 FQNEAQ come from the germline V gene. The CDR3 is 17 residues long. V was trimmed by 3 bases and J by 6 bases, leaving 20 bases between them. Here the CDR3 DNA reads TGTGCCAGCAGCTTCTACTCAGGGGTCGGCTGGTCCGGGGAGCTGTTTTTT. Protein sequence: CASSFYSGVGWSGELFF.

The chain carries TRBV6-1 and TRBJ1-1; unclear D gene. The CDR3 runs to 15 residues. CDR1 is MNHNS and CDR2 is SASEGT in the germline V gene. Trimming pared 2 bases from V and 0 bases from J, leaving 10 bases between. CDR3 region: CASSESWHMNTEAFF. CDR3 nucleotides: TGTGCCAGCAGTGAAAGTTGGCACATGAACACTGAAGCTTTCTTT.

V gene TRBV30 combines with J gene TRBJ1-1; D call uncertain. This CDR3 has 12 amino acids. The ends were cut back, 3 bases at V and 11 bases at J, with 16 bases in the middle. Germline V gene data show CDR1 as GTSNPN and CDR2 as SVGIG (reference sequence). CDR3 residues: CAWRRSGLTAFF. For the CDR3, the DNA is TGTGCCTGGAGGCGGAGCGGACTAACGGCTTTCTTT. Full variable domain (remainder filled in from reference TRBV30 and TRBJ1-1): SQTIHQWPATLVQPVGSPLSLECTVEGTSNPNLYWYRQAAGRGLQLLFYSVGIGQISSEVPQNLSASRPQDRQFILSSKKLLLSDSGFYLCAWRRSGLTAFFGQGTRLTVV.

CDR3 sequence: CAWSNIKRGWVYF. The DNA of the CDR3 is TGTGCCTGGAGCAATATAAAGCGGGGTTGGGTATATTTT. The rearrangement uses TRBV30 and TRBJ2-3, with 7 bases identical to TRBD2. The CDR3 contains 13 residues. Losses at the gene ends were 3 bases for V and 15 bases for J; bases not matched to a gene: 15. Germline values: CDR1 GTSNPN, CDR2 SVGIG (reference sequence).

This clone came up once. J is TRBJ1-1 and V is TRBV10-3; TRBD1 matches at 9 bases. Germline lookup yields CDR1 ENHRY and CDR2 SYGVKD. V shed 6 bases, J shed 3 bases, and the junction held 5 bases outside the gene matches. The length of the CDR3 is 14 residues. The CDR3 here is CAISPGQGDTEAFF. The CDR3 DNA sequence: TGTGCCATCAGCCCGGGACAGGGTGACACTGAAGCTTTCTTT.

The chain links TRBV28 to TRBJ2-1; D is unclear. This CDR3 has 12 residues. V lost 7 bases and J 6 bases, leaving 10 bases between the germline ends. Per the germline V gene, CDR1 is MDHEN and CDR2 is SYDVKM. CDR3 sequence: CASMGSPNEQFF. The CDR3 DNA follows: TGTGCCAGCATGGGTTCCCCCAATGAGCAGTTCTTC. Supplemented by reference TRBV28 and TRBJ2-1, the full variable domain reads DVKVTQSSRYLVKRTGEKVFLECVQDMDHENMFWYRQDPGLGLRLIYFSYDVKMKEKGDIPEGYSVSREKKERFSLILESASTNQTSMYLCASMGSPNEQFFGPGTRLTVL.

V usage is TRBV7-2 and J usage is TRBJ1-1, with 8 bases identical to TRBD1. The CDR3 length is 14 residues. J was trimmed by 3 bases and V by 5 bases; bases with no gene match: 5. Germline V gives CDR1 SGHTA, CDR2 FQGNSA. The CDR3 sequence: CASSLRGPDTEAFF. The CDR3 nucleotides are TGTGCCAGCAGCCTCAGGGGGCCGGACACTGAAGCTTTCTTT.